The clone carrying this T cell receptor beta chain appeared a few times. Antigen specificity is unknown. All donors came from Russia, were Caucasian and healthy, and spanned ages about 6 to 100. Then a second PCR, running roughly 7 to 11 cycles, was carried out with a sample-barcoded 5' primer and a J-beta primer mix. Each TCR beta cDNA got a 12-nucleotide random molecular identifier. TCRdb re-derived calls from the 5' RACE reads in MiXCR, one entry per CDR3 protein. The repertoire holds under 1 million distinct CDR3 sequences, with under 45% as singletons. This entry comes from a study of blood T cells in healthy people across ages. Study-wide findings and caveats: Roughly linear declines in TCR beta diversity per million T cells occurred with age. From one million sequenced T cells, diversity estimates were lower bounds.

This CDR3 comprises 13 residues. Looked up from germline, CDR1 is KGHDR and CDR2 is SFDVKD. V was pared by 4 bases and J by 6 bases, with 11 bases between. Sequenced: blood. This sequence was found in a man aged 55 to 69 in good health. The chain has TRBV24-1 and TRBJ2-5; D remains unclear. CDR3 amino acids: CATSEGMGKTQYF. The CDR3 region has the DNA TGTGCCACCAGTGAGGGAATGGGGAAGACCCAGTACTTC.